Listed here is a single T cell receptor beta chain. The sample comes from a study of blood T cell repertoires in COVID-19. Background on the study: The United States, Italy and Spain were the sources of the acute and convalescent COVID-19 samples. T cells, B-cell-depleted T cells, or PBMCs supplied cDNA or gDNA.

The CDR3 is 13 amino acids. V was cut by 3 bases and J by 2 bases, with 7 bases left in between. Per germline, CDR1 SGHTA and CDR2 FQGNSA. Per the study methods: Amplification of reference gene primers provided the estimated nucleated cell counts. The assay was immunoSEQ multiplex PCR, and TCRdb's table has in-frame clones only and misses some. The DNA was the basis for D and trimming; V, J and clone size are from that table. Among about 170,000 clones listed, 82% were seen once. Sequenced: peripheral blood. The rearrangement joins TRBV7-2 to TRBJ2-5, with no clear D. This clonotype was obtained from a woman aged 70-85 years with acute or convalescent COVID-19. The CDR3 bases are TGTGCCAGCAGCTTTGAGCGTCAAGAGACCCAGTACTTC. This codes for CASSFERQETQYF.